A selection of T cell receptor beta chains follows, all from one sample in a study of blood T cells in healthy people across ages. TCRdb re-called the 5' RACE reads with MiXCR, one entry per CDR3 protein. The table shows some 760,000 distinct CDR3 sequences, with 25% occurring only once. This same sample was also taken into another study, of T cells of mothers and their children.

Sequenced material: blood. These receptors were collected from a boy aged 5-17 years in good health. CDR3s include the opening cysteine and the closing phenylalanine or tryptophan. The D gene is left open where the match is weak. The size field is filled for only some rows; it gives once, few, many or a size class.

J,D,V,size,CDR3,DNA
TRBJ2-7,.,TRBV4-1,few,CASSQAPLSSYEQYF,TGCGCCAGCAGCCAAGCCCCCCTGAGCTCCTACGAGCAGTACTTC
TRBJ2-7,.,TRBV10-3,.,CAISEPPTRTTYEQYF,TGTGCCATCAGTGAACCCCCGACAAGAACGACCTACGAGCAGTACTTC
TRBJ2-5,TRBD1,TRBV6-6,few,CASWRTGSGQETQYF,TGTGCCAGCTGGAGGACAGGTAGTGGGCAAGAGACCCAGTACTTC
TRBJ1-1,TRBD1,TRBV2,.,CASRRQGASTEAFF,TGTGCCAGCAGAAGACAGGGGGCGAGTACTGAAGCTTTCTTT
TRBJ2-5,.,TRBV10-3,few,CAGGRDPGDEQYF,TGTGCCGGCGGGCGGGACCCGGGTGATGAGCAGTACTTC
TRBJ2-3,TRBD2,TRBV7-9,few,CASSFGWEGKLTDTQYF,TGTGCCAGCAGCTTCGGCTGGGAGGGAAAACTCACAGATACGCAGTATTTT
TRBJ2-1,TRBD2,TRBV10-1,.,CASSEEREDSYNEQFF,TGCGCCAGCAGTGAAGAGCGGGAGGACTCCTACAATGAGCAGTTCTTC
TRBJ2-3,TRBD1,TRBV7-2,.,CASSADRGDTQYF,TGTGCCAGCAGCGCTGACAGGGGTGATACGCAGTATTTT
TRBJ2-1,TRBD2,TRBV2,.,CASSGGAGDVNEQFF,TGTGCCAGCAGTGGGGGTGCGGGAGACGTGAATGAGCAGTTCTTC
TRBJ2-7,.,TRBV10-1,few,CASSMDGSYEQYF,TGCGCCAGCAGTATGGACGGGTCCTACGAGCAGTACTTC
TRBJ2-7,.,TRBV25-1,.,CASSEYRRSGDRTYEQYF,TGTGCCAGCAGTGAATATAGGCGGTCGGGGGACCGAACCTACGAGCAGTACTTC
TRBJ1-3,.,TRBV7-2,.,CASSFSAQLPGNTIYF,TGTGCCAGCAGCTTTTCAGCACAACTCCCTGGAAACACCATATATTTT
TRBJ2-3,.,TRBV10-1,.,CASSARTTDTQYF,TGCGCCAGCAGTGCTCGGACCACAGATACGCAGTATTTT
TRBJ2-2,TRBD2,TRBV27,.,CASSRTTSGFPGELFF,TGTGCCAGCAGCCGGACGACTAGCGGGTTCCCCGGGGAGCTGTTTTTT
TRBJ2-1,TRBD2,TRBV9,.,CASSVSGGALYEQFF,TGTGCCAGCAGCGTTAGCGGGGGGGCCCTCTATGAGCAGTTCTTC
TRBJ2-1,TRBD2,TRBV9,few,CASSVSGSHNEQFF,TGTGCCAGCAGCGTTAGCGGGAGTCACAATGAGCAGTTCTTC
TRBJ1-6,.,TRBV14,.,CASSQGPPGTWNSPLHF,TGTGCCAGCAGCCAAGGGCCTCCGGGGACTTGGAATTCACCCCTCCACTTT